Listed below are T cell receptor beta chains from one sample, sequenced in a study of memory CD4+ T cells and cytomegalovirus serostatus. TCRdb's table, derived via immunoSEQ multiplex PCR, lists solely in-frame clones and lacks some. This sample yields about 73,000 clones, of which 60% to 80% are seen a single time; approximately 2.4% belongs to the top ten. Material for sequencing was memory CD4+ T cells from blood. Receptors originate from an adult in good health and CMV-seropositive. The CDR3 runs from the conserved cysteine through the conserved F or W. D genes are given only for firm matches. Clone size appears in some rows only: once, few, many, or a class for an expanded clone.

V	J	D	size	length	DNA	CDR3
TRBV2	TRBJ2-3	TRBD1	once	14	TGTGCCAGCAGTGTGGAGACAGGGCAAGATACGCAGTATTTT	CASSVETGQDTQYF
TRBV15	TRBJ1-4	TRBD1	few	16	TGTGCCACCAGCAGAGGCCCGACAGGGGGCGAGGAAAAACTGTTTTTT	CATSRGPTGGEEKLFF
TRBV27	TRBJ1-4	TRBD1	.	14	TGTGCCAGCAGTGGACGGACAGGGAATGAAAAACTGTTTTTT	CASSGRTGNEKLFF
TRBV5-1	TRBJ1-6	TRBD1	few	16	TGCGCCAGCAGCTTCTTACCGAAGGGACAGCATTCACCCCTCCACTTT	CASSFLPKGQHSPLHF
TRBV7-2	TRBJ2-1	TRBD1	.	16	TGTGCCAGCAGCCCGTCCCGGGACAGGTCTTACAATGAGCAGTTCTTC	CASSPSRDRSYNEQFF
TRBV15	TRBJ1-4	.	few	16	TGTGCCACCAGCAGAGATGGAGGGGCGGAGAATGAAAAACTGTTTTTT	CATSRDGGAENEKLFF
TRBV7-2	TRBJ1-2	.	once	12	TGTGCCAGCAGCTTATTGAGCGGAGTCTACACCTTC	CASSLLSGVYTF
TRBV2	TRBJ2-3	.	few	12	TGTGCCAGTAAAACCGGGCCCGGTACGCAGTATTTT	CASKTGPGTQYF
TRBV4-3	TRBJ1-1	.	once	16	TGCGCCAGCAGCCAAGATGGTATAAGGGGAGAGACTGAAGCTTTCTTT	CASSQDGIRGETEAFF
TRBV2	TRBJ1-5	.	.	13	TGTGCCAGCAGTCGACAGATCAATCAGCCCCAGCATTTT	CASSRQINQPQHF
TRBV5-4	TRBJ2-7	.	.	14	TGTGCCAGCAGCTTGAAGGACAGTTTCCACGAGCAGTACTTC	CASSLKDSFHEQYF
TRBV6-5	TRBJ2-5	.	.	14	TGTGCCAGCAGTTACCAAACAGGTCAAGAGACCCAGTACTTC	CASSYQTGQETQYF
TRBV28	TRBJ1-5	.	.	16	TGTGCCAGCAGCCGTCCGATTTTTAGGGGCAATCAGCCCCAGCATTTT	CASSRPIFRGNQPQHF
TRBV9	TRBJ1-5	.	few	15	TGTGCCAGCAGCCTGGACAGCTCCCTCAATCAGCCCCAGCATTTT	CASSLDSSLNQPQHF
TRBV7-2	TRBJ2-2	.	few	13	TGTGCCAGCAGCGCCCAGGTAGCCGGGGAGCTGTTTTTT	CASSAQVAGELFF
TRBV11-2	TRBJ2-1	TRBD2	.	15	TGTGCCAGCAGCCCCTGGGTAGCGGGAGGGGTTGAGCAGTTCTTC	CASSPWVAGGVEQFF
TRBV5-6	TRBJ2-6	TRBD1	.	17	TGTGCCAGCAGCTTGGAGACAGGGGGCACAGGGGCCAACGTCCTGACTTTC	CASSLETGGTGANVLTF
TRBV28	TRBJ2-7	.	.	16	TGTGCCAGCAGTTTAACAGGGTGGAAATACAACTACGAGCAGTACTTC	CASSLTGWKYNYEQYF
TRBV7-9	TRBJ1-1	.	medium-sized	11	TGTGCCAGCAGCTTAGGGGGCCCTGCTTTCTTT	CASSLGGPAFF
TRBV4-3	TRBJ1-2	.	few	12	TGCGCCAGCAGCCAGAACAACTATGGCTACACCTTC	CASSQNNYGYTF
TRBV19	TRBJ2-2	.	.	13	TGTGCCACCAGTATATCAAGGGCCGGGGAGCTGTTTTTT	CATSISRAGELFF
TRBV28	TRBJ2-5	TRBD2	.	16	TGTGCCAGCAGTTTCAGTATCGCGGGGGGAGGAGAGACCCAGTACTTC	CASSFSIAGGGETQYF
TRBV6-5	TRBJ2-5	TRBD2	.	16	TGTGCCAGCAGTTCAAGACTAGCGGGGGTACAAGAGACCCAGTACTTC	CASSSRLAGVQETQYF
TRBV11-2	TRBJ1-1	.	.	16	TGTGCCAGCAGCTTAGGGATCGGAGCGGGGGACACTGAAGCTTTCTTT	CASSLGIGAGDTEAFF
TRBV30	TRBJ1-4	TRBD1	.	13	TGTGCCTGGAGTGACAGGGGATGGGAAAAACTGTTTTTT	CAWSDRGWEKLFF
TRBV6-1	TRBJ2-7	.	.	12	TGTGCCAGCAGCGACGAGTTCTACGAGCAGTACTTC	CASSDEFYEQYF
TRBV4-1	TRBJ1-3	TRBD1	.	17	TGCGCCAGCAGCCAAGGTCGACTCCAGGGGGTGGGAGACACCATATATTTT	CASSQGRLQGVGDTIYF
TRBV25-1	TRBJ1-1	.	.	14	TGTGCCAGTGTCGATTCAGGGGCCGCCGTTGAAGCTTTCTTT	CASVDSGAAVEAFF
TRBV6-6	TRBJ2-3	TRBD1	.	15	TGTGCCAGCAGTTACCCGGGACAGGGCACAGATACGCAGTATTTT	CASSYPGQGTDTQYF
TRBV4-1	TRBJ2-2	.	.	15	TGCGCCAGCAGCCAAGTGGGGAGGAACACCGGGGAGCTGTTTTTT	CASSQVGRNTGELFF
TRBV19	TRBJ1-2	TRBD1	.	12	TGTGCCAGTAGTCACGGCAGGGGGCCGAACACCTTC	CASSHGRGPNTF
TRBV28	TRBJ1-4	.	.	17	TGTGCCAGCAGTTTACCCAAGACAGGCACAACCCAGGAAAAACTGTTTTTT	CASSLPKTGTTQEKLFF
TRBV7-2	TRBJ1-2	.	.	13	TGTGCCAGCAGCCCGACTGGGAACTATGGCTACACCTTC	CASSPTGNYGYTF
TRBV28	TRBJ2-3	TRBD2	.	14	TGTGCCAGCAGCCGGAGCGGGGGGGCTGATACGCAGTATTTT	CASSRSGGADTQYF
TRBV15	TRBJ1-4	.	.	13	TGTGCCACCAGCCTCTACCTGAATGAAAAACTGTTTTTT	CATSLYLNEKLFF
TRBV7-2	TRBJ2-1	.	.	14	TGTGCCAGCAGCCCCGGGACACATTACAATGAGCAGTTCTTC	CASSPGTHYNEQFF
TRBV7-9	TRBJ2-5	TRBD2	.	13	TGTGCCAGCACCCCGGGGGGGGAAGAGACCCAGTACTTC	CASTPGGEETQYF
TRBV15	TRBJ1-2	TRBD1	.	16	TGTGCCACCAGCAGAGTTACAGGGGCCTCCTCTTATGGCTACACCTTC	CATSRVTGASSYGYTF
TRBV10-1	TRBJ2-5	.	.	14	TGCGCCAGCAGTCCTGAAAGGGCCGTAGAGACCCAGTACTTC	CASSPERAVETQYF
TRBV30	TRBJ1-4	.	.	13	TGTGCCTGGAGTTCGGAGTCCGGGGCCAGAGCGTTTTTT	CAWSSESGARAFF
TRBV14	TRBJ1-2	TRBD1	few	17	TGTGCCAGCAGCCCCTTTCTCGGGACAGGGGCTAACTATGGCTACACCTTC	CASSPFLGTGANYGYTF
TRBV19	TRBJ2-3	.	.	13	TGTGCCAGTCAGGGGACGCGCACAGATACGCAGTATTTT	CASQGTRTDTQYF
TRBV5-4	TRBJ1-1	.	.	13	TGTGCCAGCAGCTTGGTGGTGAACACTGAAGCTTTCTTT	CASSLVVNTEAFF
TRBV7-2	TRBJ1-6	TRBD1	.	12	TGTGCCAGCAGCTCCGGGACAGTCACCCTCCACTTT	CASSSGTVTLHF
TRBV28	TRBJ1-1	.	.	19	TGTGCCAGCAGTTCCTTTGGTTCCCTGGGGCGAAGGGGGAACACTGAAGCTTTCTTT	CASSSFGSLGRRGNTEAFF
TRBV2	TRBJ2-7	.	.	10	TGTGCCAGCAGACTGAACGAGCAGTACTTC	CASRLNEQYF
TRBV5-6	TRBJ2-7	.	.	14	TGTGCCAGCAGCTTACGCCAGGGACTTTACGAGCAGTACTTC	CASSLRQGLYEQYF
TRBV7-2	TRBJ2-7	.	.	14	TGTGCCAGCAGCTTAGGGGCTGGGGGCTACGAGCAGTACTTC	CASSLGAGGYEQYF
TRBV7-8	TRBJ1-5	.	.	14	TGTGCCAGCAGCGATCAGAGTAGCAATCAGCCCCAGCATTTT	CASSDQSSNQPQHF
TRBV19	TRBJ2-2	.	few	17	TGTGCCAGTAGTGTTGAGGCTAGCGCATACTACACCGGGGAGCTGTTTTTT	CASSVEASAYYTGELFF
TRBV9	TRBJ1-1	.	.	14	TGTGCCAGTTCTCGCCCGCAGGCCAACACTGAAGCTTTCTTT	CASSRPQANTEAFF
TRBV30	TRBJ1-1	.	.	14	TGTGCCTGGCTTCCTCCGGGAAGAGACACTGAAGCTTTCTTT	CAWLPPGRDTEAFF
TRBV4-2	TRBJ1-6	TRBD1	once	15	TGTGCCAGCAGCCAAGTTCGACAGGGAACTTCACCCCTCCACTTT	CASSQVRQGTSPLHF
TRBV5-4	TRBJ2-1	TRBD2	.	16	TGTGCCAGCAGCGCAAGGACTAGCGGGGGGGCCAATGAGCAGTTCTTC	CASSARTSGGANEQFF
TRBV6-6	TRBJ2-1	.	.	13	TGTGCCAGCAGTTATACCCCCTACATGGCGGGGTTCTTC	CASSYTPYMAGFF
TRBV7-9	TRBJ1-2	.	.	14	TGTGCCAGCAGCTTAGATGCAGCCTCCCGGGGCTACACCTTC	CASSLDAASRGYTF
TRBV7-9	TRBJ1-6	.	once	13	TGTGCCAGCAGCGCCTCCGGGAATTCACCCCTCCACTTT	CASSASGNSPLHF
TRBV2	TRBJ1-2	.	.	12	TGTGCCAGCAATAGGGACGGTACCTTCTACACCTTC	CASNRDGTFYTF
TRBV19	TRBJ2-5	.	.	14	TGTGCCAGTAGTACCACAGGGAGCCAAGAGACCCAGTACTTC	CASSTTGSQETQYF